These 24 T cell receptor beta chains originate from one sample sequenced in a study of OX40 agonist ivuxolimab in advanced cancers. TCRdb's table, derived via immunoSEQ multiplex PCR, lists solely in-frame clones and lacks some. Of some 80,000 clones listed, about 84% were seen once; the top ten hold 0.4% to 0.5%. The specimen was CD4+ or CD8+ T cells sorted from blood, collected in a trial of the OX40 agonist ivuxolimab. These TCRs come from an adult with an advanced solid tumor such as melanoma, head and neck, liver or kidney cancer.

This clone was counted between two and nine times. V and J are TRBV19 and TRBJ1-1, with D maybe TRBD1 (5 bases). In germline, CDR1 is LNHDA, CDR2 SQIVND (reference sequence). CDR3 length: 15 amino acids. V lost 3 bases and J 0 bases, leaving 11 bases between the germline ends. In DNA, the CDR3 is TGTGCCAGTAGTATCTATGAGGGGATGAACACTGAAGCTTTCTTT. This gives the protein CASSIYEGMNTEAFF.

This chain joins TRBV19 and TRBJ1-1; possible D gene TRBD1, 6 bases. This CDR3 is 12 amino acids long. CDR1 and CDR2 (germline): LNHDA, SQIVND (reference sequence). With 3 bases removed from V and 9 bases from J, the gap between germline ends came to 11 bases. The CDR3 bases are TGTGCCAGTAGTATTGGCGGGGGCAAAGCTTTCTTT. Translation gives CASSIGGGKAFF.

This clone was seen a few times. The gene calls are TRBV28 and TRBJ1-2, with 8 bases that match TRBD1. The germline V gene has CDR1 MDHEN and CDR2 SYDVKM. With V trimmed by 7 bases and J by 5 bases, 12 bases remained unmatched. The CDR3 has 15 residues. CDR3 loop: CASKDLTGVRYGYTF. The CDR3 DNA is TGTGCCAGCAAAGATTTGACAGGGGTGAGATATGGCTACACCTTC.

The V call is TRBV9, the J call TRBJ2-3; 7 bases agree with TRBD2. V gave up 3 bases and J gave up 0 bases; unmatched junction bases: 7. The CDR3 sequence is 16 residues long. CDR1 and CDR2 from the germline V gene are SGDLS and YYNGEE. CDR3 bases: TGTGCCAGCAGCGACCGGCGGGGGACTAGCACAGATACGCAGTATTTT. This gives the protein CASSDRRGTSTDTQYF.

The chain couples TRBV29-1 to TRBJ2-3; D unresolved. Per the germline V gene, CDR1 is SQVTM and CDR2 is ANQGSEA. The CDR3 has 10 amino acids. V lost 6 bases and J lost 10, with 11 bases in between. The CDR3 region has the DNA TGCAGCGTCACGTCCGGATCGCAGTATTTT. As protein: CSVTSGSQYF.

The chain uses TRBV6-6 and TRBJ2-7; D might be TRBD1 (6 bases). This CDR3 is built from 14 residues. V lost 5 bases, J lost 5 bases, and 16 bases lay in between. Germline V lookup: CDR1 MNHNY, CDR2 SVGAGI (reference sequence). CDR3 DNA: TGTGCCAGCAGTAGACTTCAGGGGTTCGACGAGCAGTACGTC. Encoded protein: CASSRLQGFDEQYV.

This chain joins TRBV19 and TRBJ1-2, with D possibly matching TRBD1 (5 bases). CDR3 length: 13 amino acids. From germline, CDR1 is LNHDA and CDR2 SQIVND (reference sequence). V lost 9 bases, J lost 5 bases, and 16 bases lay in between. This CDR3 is CASAGDFSYGYTF. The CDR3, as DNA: TGTGCCAGCGCCGGGGACTTCTCTTATGGCTACACCTTC.

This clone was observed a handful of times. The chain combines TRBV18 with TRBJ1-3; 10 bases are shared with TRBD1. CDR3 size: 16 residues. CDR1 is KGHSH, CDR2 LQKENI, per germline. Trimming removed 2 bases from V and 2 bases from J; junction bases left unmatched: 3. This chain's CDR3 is CASSPEGTGAGNTIYF. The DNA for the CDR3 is TGTGCCAGCTCACCAGAGGGGACAGGGGCTGGAAACACCATATATTTT. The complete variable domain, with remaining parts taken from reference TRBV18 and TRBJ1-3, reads NAGVMQNPRHLVRRRGQEARLRCSPMKGHSHVYWYRQLPEEGLKFMVYLQKENIIDESGMPKERFSAEFPKEGPSILRIQQVVRGDSAAYFCASSPEGTGAGNTIYFGEGSWLTVV.

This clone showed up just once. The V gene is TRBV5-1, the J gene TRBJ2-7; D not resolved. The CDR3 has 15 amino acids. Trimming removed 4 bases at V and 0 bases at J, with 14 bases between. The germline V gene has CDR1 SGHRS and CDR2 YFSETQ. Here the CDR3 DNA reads TGCGCCAGCAGCCCCTGGGCAGTAAGCTCCTACGAGCAGTACTTC. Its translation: CASSPWAVSSYEQYF. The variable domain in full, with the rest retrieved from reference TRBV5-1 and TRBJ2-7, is KAGVTQTPRYLIKTRGQQVTLSCSPISGHRSVSWYQQTPGQGLQFLFEYFSETQRNKGNFPGRFSGRQFSNSRSEMNVSTLELGDSALYLCASSPWAVSSYEQYFGPGTRLTVT.

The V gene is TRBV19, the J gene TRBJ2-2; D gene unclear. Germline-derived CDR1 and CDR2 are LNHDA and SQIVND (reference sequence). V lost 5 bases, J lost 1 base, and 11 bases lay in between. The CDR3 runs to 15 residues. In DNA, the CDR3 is TGTGCCAGTAGTTCTTCTGTGGGGAACACCGGGGAGCTGTTTTTT. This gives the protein CASSSSVGNTGELFF. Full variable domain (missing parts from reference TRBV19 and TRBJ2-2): DGGITQSPKYLFRKEGQNVTLSCEQNLNHDAMYWYRQDPGQGLRLIYYSQIVNDFQKGDIAEGYSVSREKKESFPLTVTSAQKNPTAFYLCASSSSVGNTGELFFGEGSRLTVL.

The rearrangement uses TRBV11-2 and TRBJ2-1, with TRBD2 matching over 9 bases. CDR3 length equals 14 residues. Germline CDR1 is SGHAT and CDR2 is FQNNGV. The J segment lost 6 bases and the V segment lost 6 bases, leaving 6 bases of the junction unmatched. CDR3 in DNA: TGTGCCAGCAGTTCGGGCGGGGGGGTCAATGAGCAGTTCTTC. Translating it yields CASSSGGGVNEQFF.

The CDR3, as DNA: TGCGCCAGCAGCAGGGGTCCTGACGCCTACAATGAGCAGTTCTTC. Protein: CASSRGPDAYNEQFF. This chain joins TRBV4-1 and TRBJ2-1; TRBD1 is a possible D gene (5 bases). The CDR3 is 15 amino acids. V lost 5 bases and J lost 2, with 13 bases in between. Germline lookup yields CDR1 MGHRA and CDR2 YSYEKL.

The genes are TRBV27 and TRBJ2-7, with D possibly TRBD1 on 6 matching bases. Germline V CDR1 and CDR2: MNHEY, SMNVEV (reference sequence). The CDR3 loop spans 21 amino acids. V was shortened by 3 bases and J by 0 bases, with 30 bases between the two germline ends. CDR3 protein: CASSFLEGVAGWGHGSYEQYF. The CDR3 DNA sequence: TGTGCCAGCAGTTTTTTAGAGGGTGTGGCAGGTTGGGGACATGGCTCCTACGAGCAGTACTTC.

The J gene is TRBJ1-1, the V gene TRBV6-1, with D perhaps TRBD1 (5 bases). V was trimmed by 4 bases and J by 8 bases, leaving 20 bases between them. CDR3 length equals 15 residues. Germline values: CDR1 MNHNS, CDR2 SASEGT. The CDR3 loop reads CASSGGSLGQQEAFF. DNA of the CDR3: TGTGCCAGCAGTGGGGGCAGTCTCGGGCAACAGGAAGCTTTCTTT.

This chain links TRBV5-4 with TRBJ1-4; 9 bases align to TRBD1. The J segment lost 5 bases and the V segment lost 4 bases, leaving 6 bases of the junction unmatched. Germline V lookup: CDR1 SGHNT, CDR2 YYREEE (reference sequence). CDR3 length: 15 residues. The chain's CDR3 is CASSHHGTGNEKLFF. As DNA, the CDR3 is TGTGCCAGCAGCCATCACGGGACAGGGAATGAAAAACTGTTTTTT.

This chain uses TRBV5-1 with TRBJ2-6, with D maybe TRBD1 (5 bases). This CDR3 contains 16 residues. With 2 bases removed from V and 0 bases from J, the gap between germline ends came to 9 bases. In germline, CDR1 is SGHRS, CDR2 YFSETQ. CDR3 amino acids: CASSFQGDSGANVLTF. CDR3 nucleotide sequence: TGCGCCAGCAGCTTCCAGGGCGACTCTGGGGCCAACGTCCTGACTTTC.

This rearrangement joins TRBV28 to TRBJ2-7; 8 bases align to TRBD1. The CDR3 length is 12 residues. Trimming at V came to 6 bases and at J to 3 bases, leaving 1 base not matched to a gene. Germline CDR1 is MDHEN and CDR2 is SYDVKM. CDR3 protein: CASSGQGYEQYF. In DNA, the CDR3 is TGTGCCAGCAGCGGACAGGGCTACGAGCAGTACTTC.

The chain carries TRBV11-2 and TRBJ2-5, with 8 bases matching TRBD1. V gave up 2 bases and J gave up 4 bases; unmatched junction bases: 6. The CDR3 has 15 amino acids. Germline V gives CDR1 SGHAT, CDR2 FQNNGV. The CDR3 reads CASSLWPGGPETQYF. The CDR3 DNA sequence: TGTGCCAGCAGCTTATGGCCAGGGGGCCCAGAGACCCAGTACTTC.

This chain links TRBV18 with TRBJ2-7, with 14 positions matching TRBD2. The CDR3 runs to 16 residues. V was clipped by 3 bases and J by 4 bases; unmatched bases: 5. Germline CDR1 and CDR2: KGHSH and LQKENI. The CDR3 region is CASSPPGLAGAYEQYF. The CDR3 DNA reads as TGTGCCAGCTCACCGCCGGGACTAGCGGGAGCTTACGAGCAGTACTTC. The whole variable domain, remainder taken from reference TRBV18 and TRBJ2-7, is NAGVMQNPRHLVRRRGQEARLRCSPMKGHSHVYWYRQLPEEGLKFMVYLQKENIIDESGMPKERFSAEFPKEGPSILRIQQVVRGDSAAYFCASSPPGLAGAYEQYFGPGTRLTVT.

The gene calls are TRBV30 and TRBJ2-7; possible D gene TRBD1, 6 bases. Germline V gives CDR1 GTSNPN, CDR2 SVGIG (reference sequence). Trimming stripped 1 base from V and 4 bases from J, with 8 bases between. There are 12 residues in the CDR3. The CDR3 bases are TGTGCCTGGAGTGCACAGGGTTACGAGCAGTACTTC. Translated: CAWSAQGYEQYF.

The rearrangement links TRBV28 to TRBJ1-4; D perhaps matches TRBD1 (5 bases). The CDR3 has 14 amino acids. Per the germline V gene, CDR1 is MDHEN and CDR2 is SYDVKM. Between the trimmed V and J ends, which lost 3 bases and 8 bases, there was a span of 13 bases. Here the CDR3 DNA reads TGTGCCAGCAGTTTGGGGGGAAGTGAAGAAAAACTGTTTTTT. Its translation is CASSLGGSEEKLFF.

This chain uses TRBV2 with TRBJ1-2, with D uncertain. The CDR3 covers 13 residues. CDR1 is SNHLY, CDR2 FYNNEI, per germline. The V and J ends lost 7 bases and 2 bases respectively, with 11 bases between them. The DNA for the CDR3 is TGTGCCAGCATCCGGTCAGAGAACTATGGCTACACCTTC. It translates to CASIRSENYGYTF. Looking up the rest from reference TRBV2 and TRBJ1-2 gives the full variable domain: EPEVTQTPSHQVTQMGQEVILRCVPISNHLYFYWYRQILGQKVEFLVSFYNNEISEKSEIFDDQFSVERPDGSNFTLKIRSTKLEDSAMYFCASIRSENYGYTFGSGTRLTVV.

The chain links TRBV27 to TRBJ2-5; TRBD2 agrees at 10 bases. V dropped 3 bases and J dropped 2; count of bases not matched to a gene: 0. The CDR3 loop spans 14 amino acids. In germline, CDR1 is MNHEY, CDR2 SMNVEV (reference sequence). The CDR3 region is CASSFSGRQETQYF. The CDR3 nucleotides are TGTGCCAGCAGTTTTAGCGGGAGGCAAGAGACCCAGTACTTC.

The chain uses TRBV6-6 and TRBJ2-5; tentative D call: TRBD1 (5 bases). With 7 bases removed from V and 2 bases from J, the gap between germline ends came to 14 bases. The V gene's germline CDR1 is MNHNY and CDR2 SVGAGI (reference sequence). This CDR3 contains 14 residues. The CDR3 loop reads CASIPGQGQETQYF. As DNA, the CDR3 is TGTGCCAGCATTCCCGGGCAGGGACAAGAGACCCAGTACTTC.